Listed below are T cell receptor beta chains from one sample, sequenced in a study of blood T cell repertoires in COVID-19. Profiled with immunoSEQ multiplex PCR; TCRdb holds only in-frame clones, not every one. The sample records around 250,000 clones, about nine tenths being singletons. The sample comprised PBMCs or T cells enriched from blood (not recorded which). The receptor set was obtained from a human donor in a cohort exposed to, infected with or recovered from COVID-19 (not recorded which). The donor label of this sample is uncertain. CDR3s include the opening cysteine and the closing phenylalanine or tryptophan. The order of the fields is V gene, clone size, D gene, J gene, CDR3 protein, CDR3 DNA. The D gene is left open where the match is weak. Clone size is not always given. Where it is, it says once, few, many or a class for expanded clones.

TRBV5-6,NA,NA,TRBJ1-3,CASSLDYSGNTIYF,TGTGCCAGCAGCTTGGACTACTCTGGAAACACCATATATTTT
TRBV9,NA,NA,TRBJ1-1,CASSVGSQNTEAFF,TGTGCCAGCAGCGTAGGGAGCCAGAACACTGAAGCTTTCTTT
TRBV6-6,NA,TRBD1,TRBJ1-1,CASSLGEAPRQGVTEAFF,TGTGCCAGCAGTCTCGGAGAGGCCCCTAGGCAGGGGGTTACTGAAGCTTTCTTT
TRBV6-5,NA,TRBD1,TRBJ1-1,CASLDREDLNTEAFF,TGTGCCAGCCTCGACAGGGAAGACCTGAACACTGAAGCTTTCTTT
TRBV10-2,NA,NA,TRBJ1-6,CASRDRFSNSPLHF,TGCGCCAGCAGAGACAGGTTTTCTAATTCACCCCTCCACTTT
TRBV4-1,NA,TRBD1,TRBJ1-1,CASSLIQGAPEAFF,TGCGCCAGCAGCCTCATACAGGGGGCTCCTGAAGCTTTCTTT
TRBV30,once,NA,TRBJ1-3,CAWSVSGNTIYF,TGTGCCTGGAGTGTAAGCGGAAACACCATATATTTT
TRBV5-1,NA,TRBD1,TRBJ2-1,CASSPAPQTGKSEQFF,TGCGCCAGCAGCCCGGCCCCCCAGACAGGGAAGAGTGAGCAGTTCTTC
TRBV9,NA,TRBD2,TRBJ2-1,CASSVASGGKSSYNEQFF,TGTGCCAGCAGCGTAGCTAGCGGGGGGAAGAGCTCCTACAATGAGCAGTTCTTC
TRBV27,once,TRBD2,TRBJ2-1,CASSPEAGRHNEQFF,TGTGCCAGCAGCCCCGAAGCGGGGCGCCACAATGAGCAGTTCTTC
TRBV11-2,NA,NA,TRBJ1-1,CASSLDRSEAFF,TGTGCCAGCAGCTTAGACAGATCTGAAGCTTTCTTT
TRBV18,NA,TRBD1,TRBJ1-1,CASSSGQGAGGTEAFF,TGTGCCAGCTCATCCGGACAGGGGGCAGGAGGGACTGAAGCTTTCTTT
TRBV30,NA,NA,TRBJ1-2,CAWSDPRRNYGYTF,TGTGCCTGGAGTGACCCGCGGCGTAACTATGGCTACACCTTC
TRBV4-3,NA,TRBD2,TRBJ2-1,CASSQGIAGAQFF,TGCGCCAGCAGCCAAGGCATAGCGGGGGCGCAGTTCTTC
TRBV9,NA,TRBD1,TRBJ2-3,CASSASPTGGRTDTQYF,TGTGCCAGCAGCGCCTCCCCCACAGGGGGCCGTACAGATACGCAGTATTTT
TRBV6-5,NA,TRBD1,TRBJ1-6,CASSPGTGLSPLHF,TGTGCCAGCAGCCCCGGGACAGGGCTCTCACCCCTCCACTTT
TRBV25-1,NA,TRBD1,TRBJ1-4,CASSELRGDREDEKLFF,TGTGCCAGCAGTGAATTACGGGGTGACAGGGAGGATGAAAAACTGTTTTTT
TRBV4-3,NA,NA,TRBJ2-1,CASSQDIRASYNEQFF,TGCGCCAGCAGCCAAGATATCAGGGCTTCCTACAATGAGCAGTTCTTC
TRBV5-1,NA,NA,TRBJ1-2,CASSLDRDYGYTF,TGCGCCAGCAGCTTGGACCGGGACTATGGCTACACCTTC
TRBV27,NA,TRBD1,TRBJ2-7,CASRTGPHEQYF,TGTGCCAGCCGGACAGGGCCCCACGAGCAGTACTTC
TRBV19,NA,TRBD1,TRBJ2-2,CASFRDRGTGELFF,TGTGCCAGTTTCCGGGACAGGGGCACCGGGGAGCTGTTTTTT
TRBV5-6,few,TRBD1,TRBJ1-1,CASSRRGRDTEAFF,TGTGCCAGCTCGCGCAGGGGGCGCGACACTGAAGCTTTCTTT
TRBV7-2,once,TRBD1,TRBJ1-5,CASSLDRGFGQPQHF,TGTGCCAGCAGCTTAGACAGGGGTTTCGGTCAGCCCCAGCATTTT
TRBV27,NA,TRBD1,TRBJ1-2,CASSPLGQGARGDGYTF,TGTGCCAGCAGTCCGTTGGGGCAGGGGGCGAGAGGGGATGGCTACACCTTC
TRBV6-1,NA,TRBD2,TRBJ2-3,CASSEVPGGPTDTQYF,TGTGCCAGCAGTGAGGTTCCGGGGGGGCCAACAGATACGCAGTATTTT
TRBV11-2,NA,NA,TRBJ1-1,CASSFPPGKGWNTEAFF,TGTGCCAGCAGCTTCCCCCCGGGTAAGGGGTGGAACACTGAAGCTTTCTTT
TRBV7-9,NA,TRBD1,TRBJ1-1,CASSLSGGENTEAFF,TGTGCCAGCAGCTTATCAGGGGGCGAGAACACTGAAGCTTTCTTT
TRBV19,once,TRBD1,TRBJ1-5,CASTGTGGLSGNQPQHF,TGTGCCAGTACCGGGACAGGGGGTCTATCTGGCAATCAGCCCCAGCATTTT
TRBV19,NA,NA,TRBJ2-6,CASSSPISGANVLTF,TGTGCCAGTAGTTCGCCTATCTCTGGGGCCAACGTCCTGACTTTC
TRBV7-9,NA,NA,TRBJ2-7,CASSYQQGWAEQYF,TGTGCCAGCAGCTACCAACAGGGTTGGGCCGAGCAGTACTTC
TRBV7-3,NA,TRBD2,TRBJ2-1,CASSERGPSPTYNEQFF,TGTGCCAGCAGCGAGCGGGGGCCCTCCCCCACCTACAATGAGCAGTTCTTC
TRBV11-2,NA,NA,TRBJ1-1,CASSLKWSTEAFF,TGTGCCAGCAGCTTAAAGTGGAGCACTGAAGCTTTCTTT
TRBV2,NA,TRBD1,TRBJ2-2,CASRGQGMVTGELFF,TGTGCCAGCAGAGGACAGGGGATGGTCACCGGGGAGCTGTTTTTT
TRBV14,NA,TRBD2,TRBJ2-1,CASSQFSLADLREQFF,TGTGCCAGCAGCCAGTTCAGCCTAGCGGACCTACGGGAGCAGTTCTTC
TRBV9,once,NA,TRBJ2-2,CASSVADSYTGELFF,TGTGCCAGCAGCGTAGCCGACAGCTACACCGGGGAGCTGTTTTTT
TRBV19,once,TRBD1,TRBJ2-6,CASNTGGRGANVLTF,TGTGCCAGTAACACAGGGGGGAGAGGGGCCAACGTCCTGACTTTC
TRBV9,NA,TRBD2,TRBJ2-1,CASSAWTSGLNEQFF,TGTGCCAGCAGCGCTTGGACTAGCGGGCTCAATGAGCAGTTCTTC
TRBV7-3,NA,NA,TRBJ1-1,CASSLTPTTLNTEAFF,TGTGCCAGCAGCTTAACGCCGACAACCTTGAACACTGAAGCTTTCTTT
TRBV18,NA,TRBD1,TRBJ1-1,CASTTTGGAYTEAFF,TGTGCCAGCACGACGACAGGGGGCGCATATACTGAAGCTTTCTTT
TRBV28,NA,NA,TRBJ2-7,CASSRGGSYEQYF,TGTGCCAGCAGCCGAGGGGGCTCCTACGAGCAGTACTTC
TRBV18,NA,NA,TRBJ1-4,CASSPQPGEGEKLFF,TGTGCCAGCTCACCTCAGCCAGGGGAGGGTGAAAAACTGTTTTTT
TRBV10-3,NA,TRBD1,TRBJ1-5,CAISGTGADQPQHF,TGTGCCATCAGTGGGACAGGGGCCGATCAGCCCCAGCATTTT
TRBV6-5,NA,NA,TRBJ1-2,CASTQGYYGYTF,TGTGCCAGCACTCAGGGGTACTATGGCTACACCTTC
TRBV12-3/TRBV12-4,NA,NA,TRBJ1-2,CASYRRRGRSYTF,TGTGCCAGCTACCGCCGGAGGGGCCGGAGCTACACCTTC
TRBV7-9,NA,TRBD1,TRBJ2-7,CASSQLGQSVYEQYF,TGTGCCAGCAGCCAACTGGGACAGTCTGTCTACGAGCAGTACTTC
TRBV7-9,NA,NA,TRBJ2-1,CASSATGIGEQFF,TGTGCCAGCAGCGCCACAGGGATAGGTGAGCAGTTCTTC